This T cell receptor (beta chain) was profiled in a study of cytomegalovirus exposure and HLA in healthy donors. Regarding this clone: As yet, its antigen is unknown. The junction shows a germline mismatch at one end, possibly a read error.

Study observations and caveats: In vitro data verified a few CMV-associated chains as specific for CMV antigens.

Germline V gene lookup returns CDR1 GTSNPN and CDR2 SVGIG (reference sequence). This CDR3 is built from 14 residues. This PCR relied on a set of 60 Vbeta primers and 13 Jbeta primers. This table comes from immunoSEQ multiplex PCR, and its TCRdb copy is limited to in-frame clones, with some not included. The profile covers 150,000 to 200,000 clones, with approximately 71% appearing a single time and 8.5% to 12% taken by the ten largest. What was sequenced was PBMCs. This chain joins TRBV30 and TRBJ2-1, with 12 nucleotides matching TRBD2. This clonotype originated in a young man in good health and CMV-seropositive. CDR3 sequence: CAWSGLAGEGEQLF. CDR3 nucleotides: TGTGCCTGGAGTGGACTAGCGGGAGAGGGTGAGCAGCTCTTC. Full variable domain (rest looked up from reference TRBV30 and TRBJ2-1): SQTIHQWPATLVQPVGSPLSLECTVEGTSNPNLYWYRQAAGRGLQLLFYSVGIGQISSEVPQNLSASRPQDRQFILSSKKLLLSDSGFYLCAWSGLAGEGEQLFGPGTRLTVL.